Each of the 30 T cell receptor beta chains below was sequenced from the same sample in a study of CD8+ T cells in alopecia areata. Extracted RNA was reverse transcribed, and the resulting cDNA served as sequencing template. Profiling relied on immunoSEQ multiplex PCR, and the TCRdb table lists in-frame clones only, not all of them. The repertoire holds 150,000 to 200,000 clones, with roughly 50% as singletons. Sequencing input: CD4+ T cells sorted from blood. These receptors were obtained from a human donor in good health.

The chain has TRBV7-2 and TRBJ2-7; TRBD1 is a possible D gene (6 bases). With 9 bases removed from V and 1 base from J, the gap between germline ends came to 13 bases. Germline loops: CDR1 SGHTA, CDR2 FQGNSA. The CDR3 totals 13 residues. In nucleotides, the CDR3 is TGTGCCAGTACAGGGAATGGTTCCTACGAGCAGTACTTC. Translating it yields CASTGNGSYEQYF. Full variable domain (outside the CDR3, taken from reference TRBV7-2 and TRBJ2-7): GAGVSQSPSNKVTEKGKDVELRCDPISGHTALYWYRQSLGQGLEFLIYFQGNSAPDKSGLPSDRFSAERTGGSVSTLTIQRTQQEDSAVYLCASTGNGSYEQYFGPGTRLTVT.

This clone was seen a single time. V and J are TRBV5-4 and TRBJ2-4; D is unresolved. V lost 1 base and J lost 10, with 18 bases in between. Germline V lookup: CDR1 SGHNT, CDR2 YYREEE (reference sequence). The CDR3 extends over 15 amino acids. The CDR3 sequence: CASSLPDGQPKIQYF. The CDR3 DNA sequence: TGTGCCAGCAGCTTGCCGGACGGCCAGCCCAAAATTCAGTACTTC.

The table lists this clone with a few counts. The chain is built from TRBV29-1 and TRBJ2-7, with a weak D call TRBD1 (5 bases). This CDR3 comprises 12 residues. The germline CDR1 and CDR2 sequences are SQVTM and ANQGSEA. Deletions cut 7 bases from V and 8 bases from J, with 18 bases between. The CDR3 sequence: CSANQGQLQQYF. The CDR3 coding sequence is TGCAGCGCCAACCAGGGCCAGTTGCAGCAGTACTTC.

The V call is TRBV7-9, the J call TRBJ2-1; perhaps TRBD2 as D (6 bases). Germline V gene sequence: CDR1 SEHNR, CDR2 FQNEAQ (reference sequence). CDR3 size: 14 residues. The ends were cut back, 8 bases at V and 15 bases at J, with 26 bases in the middle. The chain's CDR3 is CASRGSSATISRFF. As DNA, the CDR3 is TGTGCCAGCCGCGGGTCTAGCGCCACTATTAGTCGGTTCTTC.

This sequence joins TRBV29-1 and TRBJ1-2, with 7 bases aligning to TRBD1. V lost 3 bases to trimming and J lost 1 base; unmatched junction nucleotides: 8. This CDR3 region has 15 residues. Germline V lookup: CDR1 SQVTM, CDR2 ANQGSEA. Here the CDR3 reads CSVDAGTEDNYGYTF. CDR3 coding DNA: TGCAGCGTTGACGCCGGGACAGAAGATAACTATGGCTACACCTTC.

The chain uses TRBV7-9 and TRBJ1-5, with a tentative D call TRBD1 (5 bases). Per germline, CDR1 SEHNR and CDR2 FQNEAQ (reference sequence). The CDR3 contains 14 residues. Trimming cost V 1 base and J 3 bases, with 7 bases left between them. CDR3 sequence: CASSLEGLNQPQHF. The CDR3 DNA follows: TGTGCCAGCAGCTTAGAGGGACTCAATCAGCCCCAGCATTTT.

This clone has more than one count but fewer than ten. This chain connects TRBV7-8 to TRBJ2-5; TRBD2 aligns across 7 bases. Looked up from germline, CDR1 is SGHVS and CDR2 is FQNEAQ. The CDR3 has 18 residues. J gave up 1 base and V 0 bases, and 11 bases lay outside the gene matches. The CDR3: CASSLAIGRTFIQETQYF. In nucleotides, the CDR3 is TGTGCCAGCAGCTTAGCGATCGGGAGGACTTTTATCCAAGAGACCCAGTACTTC.

J is TRBJ1-1 and V is TRBV6-5; D is unresolved. The germline V gene encodes CDR1 MNHEY and CDR2 SVGAGI. The V end was cut by 1 base, the J end by 7 bases, with 19 bases between. The CDR3 length is 16 residues. The CDR3 spells CASSYLAGQRHGEAFF. Here the CDR3 DNA reads TGTGCCAGCAGTTACTTAGCGGGCCAACGACACGGTGAAGCTTTCTTT.

The CDR3 spells CASSETRSTDTQYF. Here the CDR3 DNA reads TGTGCCAGCAGTGAAACCAGAAGCACAGATACGCAGTATTTT. This chain links TRBV2 with TRBJ2-3; D is unclear. Germline assignment: CDR1 SNHLY and CDR2 FYNNEI. The CDR3 runs to 14 residues. V lost 2 bases to trimming and J lost 0 bases, with 6 bases between them. The whole variable domain, remainder taken from reference TRBV2 and TRBJ2-3, is EPEVTQTPSHQVTQMGQEVILRCVPISNHLYFYWYRQILGQKVEFLVSFYNNEISEKSEIFDDQFSVERPDGSNFTLKIRSTKLEDSAMYFCASSETRSTDTQYFGPGTRLTVL.

The chain combines TRBV30 with TRBJ2-5; the D is unclear. V lost 0 bases, J lost 0 bases, and 5 bases lay in between. Germline CDR1 GTSNPN, CDR2 SVGIG (reference sequence). The length of the CDR3 is 13 residues. In DNA form, the CDR3 reads TGTGCCTGGAGTGTTCCCAACCAAGAGACCCAGTACTTC. Residues: CAWSVPNQETQYF.

This chain connects TRBV27 to TRBJ2-5; D perhaps matches TRBD1 (5 bases). Germline values: CDR1 MNHEY, CDR2 SMNVEV (reference sequence). This CDR3 spans 14 amino acids. The V end was cut by 3 bases, the J end by 4 bases, with 12 bases between. The CDR3 region is CASSLKQGRETQYF. The CDR3 DNA reads as TGTGCCAGCAGTTTGAAGCAGGGTCGAGAGACCCAGTACTTC.

Concerning this clone itself: One end of the junction fails to match germline, which may point to a read error. This chain uses TRBV20-1 with TRBJ2-1, with 8 bases lining up with TRBD2. This CDR3 contains 11 residues. Germline V gene data show CDR1 as DFQATT and CDR2 as SNEGSKA (reference sequence). CDR3 amino acids: CSAGERGEQFF. Here the CDR3 DNA reads TGCAGTGCTGGAGAGCGGGGGGAGCAGTTCTTC.

V and J are TRBV4-1 and TRBJ2-1, with D possibly TRBD2 on 6 matching bases. V was trimmed by 5 bases and J by 5 bases, leaving 13 bases between them. There are 14 residues in the CDR3. Germline CDR1 reads MGHRA; CDR2 reads YSYEKL. CDR3 region: CASSSQTRHNEQFF. CDR3 nucleotides: TGCGCCAGCAGCTCGCAGACTAGGCACAATGAGCAGTTCTTC.

The chain is built from TRBV5-1 and TRBJ1-4, with D unclear. CDR1 and CDR2 from the germline V gene are SGHRS and YFSETQ. CDR3 length: 16 residues. V was trimmed by 4 bases and J by 5 bases, leaving 18 bases between them. CDR3 sequence reads: CASSGSYDGLNEKLFF. CDR3 DNA sequence: TGCGCCAGCAGCGGATCTTACGACGGGCTCAATGAAAAACTGTTTTTT.

This clone was recorded a few times. This chain joins TRBV11-3 and TRBJ2-1, with 10 bases matching TRBD2. V was clipped by 7 bases and J by 5 bases; unmatched bases: 8. CDR3 length: 15 residues. Germline lookup yields CDR1 SGHNT and CDR2 YENEEA. The CDR3 nucleotides read TGTGCCAGCAAAAAGGGAGCGGGAGGGGACAATGAGCAGTTCTTC. This codes for CASKKGAGGDNEQFF. Variable domain in full (rest from reference TRBV11-3 and TRBJ2-1): EAGVVQSPRYKIIEKKQPVAFWCNPISGHNTLYWYLQNLGQGPELLIRYENEEAVDDSQLPKDRFSAERLKGVDSTLKIQPAELGDSAVYLCASKKGAGGDNEQFFGPGTRLTVL.

The chain has TRBV28 and TRBJ2-3, with TRBD2 matching 7 bases. V trimming: 6 bases; J trimming: 5 bases; junction bases outside the gene matches: 8. Per germline, CDR1 MDHEN and CDR2 SYDVKM. The length of the CDR3 is 14 residues. The CDR3, as DNA: TGTGCCAGCAGATCCTGGCGGGGGAGAGATACGCAGTATTTT. Encoded protein: CASRSWRGRDTQYF.

The chain uses TRBV4-1 and TRBJ1-5, with 8 bases aligning to TRBD1. Per the germline V gene, CDR1 is MGHRA and CDR2 is YSYEKL. CDR3 length: 16 amino acids. The V gene end was trimmed by 2 bases and the J gene end by 2 bases; junction bases not matched to a gene: 5. The CDR3 coding sequence is TGCGCCAGCAGCCAAAACAGGGGGTCTGGCAATCAGCCCCAGCATTTT. Protein product: CASSQNRGSGNQPQHF.

The J gene is TRBJ1-5, the V gene TRBV4-1; D is perhaps TRBD1 (5 bases). V gave up 5 bases and J gave up 4 bases, with 12 bases separating them. Per the germline V gene, CDR1 is MGHRA and CDR2 is YSYEKL. The CDR3 has 14 amino acids. In nucleotides, the CDR3 is TGCGCCAGCAGCACTGACAGACGAAATCAGCCCCAGCATTTT. Translation: CASSTDRRNQPQHF.

This chain connects TRBV30 to TRBJ1-2, with 7 bases that match TRBD1. CDR1 is GTSNPN and CDR2 is SVGIG in the germline V gene (reference sequence). This CDR3 has 15 residues. Losses at the gene ends were 3 bases for V and 5 bases for J; bases not matched to a gene: 12. For the CDR3, the DNA is TGTGCCTGGAGGGGTCAGGGGGTCAGTTCGTATGGCTACACCTTC. Protein sequence: CAWRGQGVSSYGYTF.

The V and J genes are TRBV25-1 and TRBJ1-1, with TRBD1 matching 7 bases. Germline lookup yields CDR1 MGHDK and CDR2 SYGVNS. This CDR3 has 14 residues. Trimming cost V 4 bases and J 5 bases; bases outside gene matches: 7. For the CDR3, the DNA is TGTGCCAGCAGTGTAAACAGGGGACGAACTGAAGCTTTCTTT. Translating it yields CASSVNRGRTEAFF. Full variable domain (rest looked up from reference TRBV25-1 and TRBJ1-1): EADIYQTPRYLVIGTGKKITLECSQTMGHDKMYWYQQDPGMELHLIHYSYGVNSTEKGDLSSESTVSRIRTEHFPLTLESARPSHTSQYLCASSVNRGRTEAFFGQGTRLTVV.

The chain combines TRBV10-3 with TRBJ1-1; TRBD1 agrees at 8 bases. With V trimmed by 6 bases and J by 1 base, 4 bases remained unmatched. CDR1 ENHRY and CDR2 SYGVKD come from the germline V gene. The CDR3 has 14 residues. The CDR3, as DNA: TGTGCCATCAGGGGACAGGTGACGAACACTGAAGCTTTCTTT. Its protein is CAIRGQVTNTEAFF.

The sample holds one count of this clone. The chain carries TRBV27 and TRBJ1-3; 7 positions agree with TRBD1. The J segment lost 0 bases and the V segment lost 6 bases, leaving 11 bases of the junction unmatched. The CDR3 sequence is 17 residues long. The germline gives CDR1 MNHEY, CDR2 SMNVEV (reference sequence). CDR3 nucleotide sequence: TGTGCCAGCAGAACCTTCACAGGGGACCTCTCTGGAAACACCATATATTTT. It specifies CASRTFTGDLSGNTIYF.

This clone was detected once. J is TRBJ1-2 and V is TRBV30, with TRBD1 as a possible D gene (6 bases). CDR1 is GTSNPN, CDR2 SVGIG, per germline (reference sequence). This CDR3 comprises 14 residues. The V end lost 0 bases, the J end lost 2 bases, and 10 bases lay between the germline ends. The CDR3: CAWSVGGRNYGYTF. The CDR3 nucleotides are TGTGCCTGGAGTGTAGGGGGACGAAACTATGGCTACACCTTC.

The chain recombines TRBV2 with TRBJ2-3, with D unclear. The CDR3 is 16 residues long. CDR1 SNHLY and CDR2 FYNNEI come from the germline V gene. Trimming removed 5 bases from V and 1 base from J, with 16 bases in between. The CDR3 loop is CASSSNSGLRTDTQYF. For the CDR3, the DNA is TGTGCCAGCAGTTCAAATTCCGGCCTTCGCACAGATACGCAGTATTTT.

This clone showed up just a few times. The chain combines TRBV30 with TRBJ1-2, with 8 bases that match TRBD1. CDR3 length: 14 residues. V shed 3 bases and J 3 bases; nucleotides not matched to a gene: 6. The V gene's germline CDR1 is GTSNPN and CDR2 SVGIG (reference sequence). The CDR3 nucleotides read TGTGCCTGGAGAAGACAGGGGCTTTACTATGGCTACACCTTC. Its translation is CAWRRQGLYYGYTF.

In its sample, this clone was seen once. CDR3 bases: TGCAGCGGGGGGGAGAGGGAGCAGTTCTTC. It is translated as CSGGEREQFF. V and J are TRBV29-1 and TRBJ2-1; D is perhaps TRBD2 (6 bases). Germline values: CDR1 SQVTM, CDR2 ANQGSEA. V was trimmed by 7 bases and J by 10 bases, leaving 11 bases between them. The CDR3 spans 10 residues.

The chain couples TRBV29-1 to TRBJ2-5; possible D gene TRBD2, 5 bases. V was shortened by 4 bases and J by 2 bases, with 11 bases between the two germline ends. The CDR3 is 13 amino acids. Germline values: CDR1 SQVTM, CDR2 ANQGSEA. The CDR3 loop is CSVAASRQETQYF. The CDR3 region has the DNA TGCAGCGTTGCGGCTAGCAGACAAGAGACCCAGTACTTC.

The sample holds one count of this clone. The chain carries TRBV29-1 and TRBJ2-5, with D uncertain. The DNA matches TRBJ2-7 better at its end, which makes the J call doubtful. The V gene's germline CDR1 is SQVTM and CDR2 ANQGSEA. This CDR3 spans 11 amino acids. CDR3 in amino acids: CSVIVTYEQYF. In DNA form, the CDR3 reads TGCAGCGTAATAGTTACCTACGAGCAGTACTTC.

The chain links TRBV6-1 to TRBJ2-2; TRBD2 aligns across 7 bases. This CDR3 is built from 17 residues. V shed 2 bases and J 4 bases; nucleotides not matched to a gene: 10. Germline values: CDR1 MNHNS, CDR2 SASEGT. Here the CDR3 DNA reads TGTGCCAGCAGTGAACTCGGCGGGAGCCGGAGCACCGGGGAGCTGTTTTTT. Translation: CASSELGGSRSTGELFF.

A few counts support this clone. This chain connects TRBV7-9 to TRBJ1-2; possibly TRBD1 for D (5 bases). Trimming pared 1 base from V and 3 bases from J, leaving 6 bases between. This CDR3 is built from 13 residues. Per the germline V gene, CDR1 is SEHNR and CDR2 is FQNEAQ (reference sequence). The CDR3 coding sequence is TGTGCCAGCAGCTTAGGGGACTACTATGGCTACACCTTC. Its translation is CASSLGDYYGYTF.